This note documents a single T cell receptor (beta chain) sequence. This specimen comes from a study of cytomegalovirus exposure and HLA in healthy donors. CDR3 size: 15 residues. Germline-derived CDR1 and CDR2 are KGHSH and LQKENI. Trimming took off 5 bases at V and 0 bases at J, with 10 bases between the two ends. PCR primers comprised 60 Vbeta and 13 Jbeta primers. TCRdb's table, derived via immunoSEQ multiplex PCR, lists solely in-frame clones and lacks some. This sample has over 150,000 clones; 77% occur once, and the top ten carry about 3.8%. This chain links TRBV18 with TRBJ1-4; TRBD1 is a possible D gene (6 bases). The sequence came from a woman aged 55-70 years in good health and CMV-seropositive. Sequenced sample: PBMCs. CDR3 loop: CASSATGTTNEKLFF. The CDR3 coding sequence is TGTGCCAGCTCAGCGACAGGTACAACTAATGAAAAACTGTTTTTT. The full variable domain, completed using reference TRBV18 and TRBJ1-4, is NAGVMQNPRHLVRRRGQEARLRCSPMKGHSHVYWYRQLPEEGLKFMVYLQKENIIDESGMPKERFSAEFPKEGPSILRIQQVVRGDSAAYFCASSATGTTNEKLFFGSGTQLSVL.